The clone carrying this T cell receptor beta chain was counted a single time. Its antigen is as yet unknown. The record originates from a study of OX40 agonist ivuxolimab in advanced cancers. Data came from immunoSEQ multiplex PCR; TCRdb stores just in-frame clones and leaves some out. The sample shows about 43,000 clones, about 86% of them seen only once. Findings and limits, study-wide: Low normalized clonal expansion also occurred in some nonresponding patients.

The germline V gene encodes CDR1 SGHRS and CDR2 YFSETQ. CDR3 length: 16 amino acids. This chain uses TRBV5-1 with TRBJ2-5, with TRBD2 matching over 10 bases. The J call is doubtful: the DNA matches TRBJ2-7 better. This receptor was identified in an adult with an advanced solid tumor such as melanoma, head and neck, liver or kidney cancer. The sample consisted of CD4+ or CD8+ T cells sorted from blood, taken in a trial of the OX40 agonist ivuxolimab. The CDR3 spells CASSLAQREGTSEQYF. In DNA, the CDR3 is TGCGCCAGCAGCTTGGCCCAGCGGGAGGGGACGAGCGAGCAGTACTTC.